This TCR beta chain is from a study of shared clonotypes between healthy human individuals. Findings of the study overall: In having few donors, the study represented limited genetic and exposure-history diversity. Apart from blood, nothing was sampled; tissue repertoires likely differ. Around 4.7% of naive CD4 clonotypes were shared across a handful of donors.

A note on this clone: Its antigen is unknown.

V dropped 3 bases and J dropped 4; count of bases not matched to a gene: 3. The CDR3 runs to 14 residues. Germline-derived CDR1 and CDR2 are KGHSH and LQKENI. Sequencing used immunoSEQ multiplex PCR; TCRdb keeps in-frame clones, though not all of them. The table lists over a million clones, approximately 80% of them singletons. The chain recombines TRBV18 with TRBJ1-3; 7 bases are shared with TRBD1. The sample taken for sequencing was memory CD4+ T cells from PBMCs. The subset: CD45RA-negative fraction. The TCR comes from a man between 18 and 35 years old in good health. Some clones in this sample may be carry-over from other donors' samples. CDR3 DNA: TGTGCCAGCTCACCGGCGGGACAGGGAAACACCATATATTTT. As protein: CASSPAGQGNTIYF.